Sequencing of this T cell receptor (beta chain) was carried out in a study of Graves' ophthalmopathy and Graves' hyperthyroidism. Hyperthyroidism is called stable when no ophthalmopathy develops within 18 months of follow-up. Serum thyroxine and TRAb, along with clinical symptoms, thyroid ultrasound and orbital computed tomography, were what diagnosis relied on. Fresh peripheral blood (about 9 ml) yielded the PBMCs. There are a few counts of this clonotype. Its antigen is not identified. V gave up 6 bases and J gave up 7 bases, with 12 bases separating them. This CDR3 has 12 amino acids. Germline lookup yields CDR1 MNHEY and CDR2 SVGAGI. General study results and limits: Cross-validated, the 13-signature model showed 87.88%/81.08% sensitivity/specificity, and 80%/75% in the test set.

Using RNA transcripts, the TCR beta CDR3 regions were amplified. HTBI primers were employed in first-round RT-PCR, then a second-round multiplex PCR followed. TCRdb fed the multiplex PCR reads into MiXCR, producing one record per CDR3 protein. This table holds hundreds of thousands of distinct CDR3 sequences, roughly 20% found once. The sequenced sample was peripheral blood. This sequence originates from a young woman with stable Graves' hyperthyroidism. Some clones in this sample may be carry-over from other donors' samples. This rearrangement joins TRBV6-5 to TRBJ1-1; the D is unclear. The CDR3 DNA sequence: TGTGCCAGCAGCTACGCGGGGAGTGAAGCTTTCTTT. It yields the protein CASSYAGSEAFF.